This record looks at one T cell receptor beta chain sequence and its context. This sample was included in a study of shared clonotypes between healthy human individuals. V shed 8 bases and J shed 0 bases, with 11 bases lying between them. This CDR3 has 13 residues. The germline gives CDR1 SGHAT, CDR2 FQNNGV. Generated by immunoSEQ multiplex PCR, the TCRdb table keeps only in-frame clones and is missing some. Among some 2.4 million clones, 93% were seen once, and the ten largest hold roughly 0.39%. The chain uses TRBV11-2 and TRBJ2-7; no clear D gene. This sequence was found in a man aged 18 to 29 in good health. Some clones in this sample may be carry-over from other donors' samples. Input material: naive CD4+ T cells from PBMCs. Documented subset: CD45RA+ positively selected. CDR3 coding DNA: TGTGCCAGCCGGACGGCGAGCTCCTACGAGCAGTACTTC. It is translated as CASRTASSYEQYF.